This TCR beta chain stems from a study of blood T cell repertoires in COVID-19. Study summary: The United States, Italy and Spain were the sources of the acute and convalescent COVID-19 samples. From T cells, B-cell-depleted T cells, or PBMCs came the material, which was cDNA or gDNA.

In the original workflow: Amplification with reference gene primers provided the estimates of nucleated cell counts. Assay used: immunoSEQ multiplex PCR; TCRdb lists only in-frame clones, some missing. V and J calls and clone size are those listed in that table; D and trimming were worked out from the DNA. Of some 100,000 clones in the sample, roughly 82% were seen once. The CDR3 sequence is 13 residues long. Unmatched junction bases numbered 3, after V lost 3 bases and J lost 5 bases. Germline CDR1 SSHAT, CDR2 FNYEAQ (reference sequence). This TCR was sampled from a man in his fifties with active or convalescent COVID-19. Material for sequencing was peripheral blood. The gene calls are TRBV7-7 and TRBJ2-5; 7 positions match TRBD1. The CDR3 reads CASSLRGLETQYF. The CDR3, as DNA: TGTGCCAGCAGCTTGAGGGGGCTGGAGACCCAGTACTTC.